This TCR beta chain was captured by sequencing in a study of tumor-infiltrating lymphocytes in primary liver carcinoma. General observations from the study: Lesser overlap characterized tumor-adjacent and tumor-blood pairs relative to tumor region pairs.

Turning to this clonotype: No antigen is known for it. Relative to the germline gene, one junction end is altered; a read error may explain this.

A constant-region primer primed TCR beta cDNA synthesis from roughly 520 ng of total RNA. Slightly modified ARM-PCR, run as three nested multiplex PCR rounds, produced the TCR beta libraries. Running 9 to 11 cycles apiece, the first two PCR rounds relied on TRBV1-TRBV30 forward primers together with a C-beta reverse primer. One entry per CDR3 protein results from TCRdb running MiXCR on the multiplex PCR reads. The sample yields fewer than 75,000 distinct CDR3 sequences, about 71% seen once. From unsorted bulk tissue weighing about 20-33 mg, DNA and RNA were co-extracted. Every patient in the cohort had a primary liver carcinoma. That carcinoma was treated by surgical resection. Five separate regions per tumor were sampled. CDR1 and CDR2 from the germline V gene are SGHAT and FQNNGV. The CDR3 contains 17 residues.

The sequence came from a man aged 35 to 55 with primary liver carcinoma and hepatitis B virus infection. The sample was liver tumor tissue from sampling region 4. Subset described: tumor region T4, right-lateral pole. The genes are TRBV11-2 and TRBJ2-2; 7 bases are shared with TRBD2. The DNA for the CDR3 is TGTGCCAGCGGCTTAGCATTGGGAGGGGCGAACACAGTGGAGCTGTTTTTT. Residues: CASGLALGGANTVELFF. Based on the CDR3 plus reference TRBV11-2 and TRBJ2-2, the full variable domain is EAGVAQSPRYKIIEKRQSVAFWCNPISGHATLYWYQQILGQGPKLLIQFQNNGVVDDSQLPKDRFSAERLKGVDSTLKIQPAKLEDSAVYLCASGLALGGANTVELFFGEGSRLTVL.